These T cell receptor beta chains were read from a single sample in a study of Ad26.COV2.S vaccination and SARS-CoV-2 variants. TCRdb keeps only in-frame clones here, not all; method: immunoSEQ multiplex PCR. The table records 300,000 to 350,000 clones, roughly 90% of them present only once. The input for sequencing was peripheral blood, taken in a trial of Ad26.COV2.S vaccine versus placebo. The source is a person between 18 and 65 years old who received the Ad26.COV2.S COVID-19 vaccine or a placebo. Each CDR3 is given with its conserved first and last residue. Each record gives: J gene, V gene, clone size, D gene, CDR3 DNA, CDR3 protein. A D gene is named only where the DNA matches it firmly. Some rows have no size entry. The others give once, few or many, or a class for an expanded clone.

TRBJ2-5 | TRBV5-5 | . | TRBD2 | TGTGCCAGCAGCATGTCTCCGGGACTAGCGGGAGGGGTGGAGACCCAGTACTTC | CASSMSPGLAGGVETQYF
TRBJ2-2 | TRBV7-2 | . | . | TGTGCCAGCAGCTTAGTAACCGCCCCCCAGGCCGAGCTGTTTTTT | CASSLVTAPQAELFF
TRBJ2-7 | TRBV19 | once | . | TGTGCCAGTAGTATAGGGATAGGGACACCCTCCTACGAGCAGTACTTC | CASSIGIGTPSYEQYF
TRBJ2-1 | TRBV30 | . | . | TGTGCCTGGAGGGAGGGTTTTAATGAGCAGTTCTTC | CAWREGFNEQFF
TRBJ1-6 | TRBV6-5 | few | . | TGTGCCAGCAGTTGGTTAAAGGCGTCGAATTCACCCCTCCACTTT | CASSWLKASNSPLHF
TRBJ1-5 | TRBV2 | . | TRBD1 | TGTGCCAGCGGCTGGACAGGCCCACAGCCCCAGCATTTT | CASGWTGPQPQHF
TRBJ1-1 | TRBV6-6 | . | . | TGTGCCAGCAGTTACGCGACGATAGGCGCTGAAGCTTTCTTT | CASSYATIGAEAFF
TRBJ2-3 | TRBV19 | . | TRBD2 | TGTGCCAGTAGTATGGGTAGCGGGGGGGCCACAGATACGCAGTATTTT | CASSMGSGGATDTQYF
TRBJ2-2 | TRBV9 | . | . | TGTGCCAGCAGCGTAGGAGGAGCCAACACCGGGGAGCTGTTTTTT | CASSVGGANTGELFF
TRBJ1-6 | TRBV9 | . | TRBD1 | TGTGCCAGCAGCGTGGGACAGGTCTATTCACCCCTCCACTTT | CASSVGQVYSPLHF
TRBJ1-6 | TRBV25-1 | . | . | TGTGCCAGCAGTGAATCGGTGCAGGGATATAATTCACCCCTCCACTTT | CASSESVQGYNSPLHF
TRBJ2-1 | TRBV19 | . | . | TGTGCCACCCGTCCGGCGGAGTCCTACAATGAGCAGTTCTTC | CATRPAESYNEQFF
TRBJ1-2 | TRBV29-1 | few | . | TGCAGCGAGGGGACTATATATGGCTACACCTTC | CSEGTIYGYTF
TRBJ1-1 | TRBV5-4 | . | . | TGTGCCAGCAGCCCTCCCCCCAGAGGACTGCGGACAGCCGATGAAGCTTTCTTT | CASSPPPRGLRTADEAFF
TRBJ2-5 | TRBV19 | . | TRBD2 | TGTGCCAGTAGTAGCGGGGGGATTTATGAAGAGACCCAGTACTTC | CASSSGGIYEETQYF
TRBJ2-5 | TRBV19 | . | . | TGTGCCAGTAGGACCGGGGACGAGACCCAGTACTTC | CASRTGDETQYF